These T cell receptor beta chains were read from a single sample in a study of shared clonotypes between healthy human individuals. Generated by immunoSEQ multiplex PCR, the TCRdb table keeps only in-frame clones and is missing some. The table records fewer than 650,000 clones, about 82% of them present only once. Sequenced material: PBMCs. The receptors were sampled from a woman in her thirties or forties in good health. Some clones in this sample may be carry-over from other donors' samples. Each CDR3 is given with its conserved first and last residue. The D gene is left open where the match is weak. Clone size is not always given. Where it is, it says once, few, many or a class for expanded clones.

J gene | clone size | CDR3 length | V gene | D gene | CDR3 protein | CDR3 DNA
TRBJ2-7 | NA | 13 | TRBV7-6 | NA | CASSLDINYEQYF | TGTGCCAGCAGCTTAGACATAAACTACGAGCAGTACTTC
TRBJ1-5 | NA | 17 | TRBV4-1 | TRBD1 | CASSQLVDRGNNQPQHF | TGCGCCAGCAGCCAGCTTGTGGACAGGGGGAACAATCAGCCCCAGCATTTT
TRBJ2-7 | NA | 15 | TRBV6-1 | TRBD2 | CASLRLAGGRDEQYF | TGTGCCAGCTTGAGGCTAGCGGGAGGTCGTGACGAGCAGTACTTC
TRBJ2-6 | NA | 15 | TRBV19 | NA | CASSPGSIGANVLTF | TGTGCCAGTAGCCCCGGGTCCATTGGGGCCAACGTCCTGACTTTC
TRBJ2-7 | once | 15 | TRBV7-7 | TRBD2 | CASSLGREEWYEQYF | TGTGCCAGCAGCTTAGGTCGGGAGGAATGGTACGAGCAGTACTTC
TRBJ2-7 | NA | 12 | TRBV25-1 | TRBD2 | CASSVAGYEQYF | TGTGCCAGCAGTGTAGCGGGCTACGAGCAGTACTTC
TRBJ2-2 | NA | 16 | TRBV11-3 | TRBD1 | CASSSGTGGNTGELFF | TGTGCCAGCAGCTCCGGGACAGGGGGGAACACCGGGGAGCTGTTTTTT
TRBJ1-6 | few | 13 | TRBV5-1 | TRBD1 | CASSPGQGAPLHF | TGCGCCAGCAGCCCAGGACAGGGCGCACCCCTCCACTTT
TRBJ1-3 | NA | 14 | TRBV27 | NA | CASSSLDSGNTIYF | TGTGCCAGCAGTTCCCTGGACTCTGGAAACACCATATATTTT
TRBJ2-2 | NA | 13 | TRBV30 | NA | CAWRTGNTGELFF | TGTGCCTGGAGGACAGGAAACACCGGGGAGCTGTTTTTT
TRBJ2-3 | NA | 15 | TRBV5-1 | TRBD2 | CASSDPSGSPDTQYF | TGCGCCAGCAGCGACCCTAGCGGGAGCCCAGATACGCAGTATTTT
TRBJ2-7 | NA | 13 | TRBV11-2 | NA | CASSLAVDGEQYF | TGTGCCAGCAGCTTAGCCGTGGATGGCGAGCAGTACTTC
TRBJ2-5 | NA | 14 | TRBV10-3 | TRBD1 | CAISDRTGEETQYF | TGTGCCATCAGTGATAGGACAGGGGAGGAGACCCAGTACTTC
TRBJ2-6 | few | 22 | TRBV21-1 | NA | CASSTSTVGKGLGALRANVLTF | TGTGCCAGCAGCACCTCGACAGTGGGTAAGGGGTTAGGGGCTCTTCGGGCCAACGTCCTGACTTTC
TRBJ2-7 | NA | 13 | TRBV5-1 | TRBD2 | CASQVAGSYEQYF | TGCGCCAGCCAGGTAGCGGGATCCTACGAGCAGTACTTC
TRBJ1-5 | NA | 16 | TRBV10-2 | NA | CASSDPWRGGYQPQHF | TGCGCCAGCAGTGACCCTTGGCGGGGGGGGTATCAGCCCCAGCATTTT
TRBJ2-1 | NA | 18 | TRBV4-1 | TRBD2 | CASSPKGFGLEVYNEQFF | TGCGCCAGCAGCCCTAAGGGTTTTGGACTAGAGGTTTACAATGAGCAGTTCTTC
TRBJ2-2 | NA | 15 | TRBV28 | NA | CASNLRDFSTGELFF | TGTGCCAGCAACCTTCGGGACTTCAGCACCGGGGAGCTGTTTTTT
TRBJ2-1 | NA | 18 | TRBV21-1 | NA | CASSKDVERESSYNEQFF | TGTGCCAGCAGCAAAGACGTCGAGCGGGAGAGCTCCTACAATGAGCAGTTCTTC
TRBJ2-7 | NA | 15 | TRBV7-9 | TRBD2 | CASSIRQRERYEQYF | TGTGCCAGCAGTATCAGGCAGCGGGAGCGCTACGAGCAGTACTTC
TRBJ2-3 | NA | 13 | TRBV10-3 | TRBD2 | CAASGSTADTQYF | TGTGCCGCCAGCGGGAGTACGGCAGATACGCAGTATTTT
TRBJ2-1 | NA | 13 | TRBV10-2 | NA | CASSGLNRDEQFF | TGCGCCAGCAGTGGACTCAACAGGGATGAGCAGTTCTTC
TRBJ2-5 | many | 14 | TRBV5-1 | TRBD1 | CASSLQGAGETQYF | TGCGCCAGCAGCTTACAGGGGGCAGGGGAGACCCAGTACTTC
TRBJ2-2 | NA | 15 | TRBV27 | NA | CASSSRDTNTGELFF | TGTGCCAGCAGTTCCCGGGACACGAACACCGGGGAGCTGTTTTTT
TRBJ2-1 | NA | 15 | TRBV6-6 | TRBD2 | CASSDEAGEYNEQFF | TGTGCCAGCAGTGATGAAGCGGGAGAGTACAATGAGCAGTTCTTC
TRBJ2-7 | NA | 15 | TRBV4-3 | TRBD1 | CASSQGTGDSYEQYF | TGCGCCAGCAGCCAGGGGACAGGGGACTCCTACGAGCAGTACTTC
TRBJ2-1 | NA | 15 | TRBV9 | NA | CASSVAGEYGNEQFF | TGTGCCAGCAGCGTAGCTGGGGAGTATGGTAATGAGCAGTTCTTC
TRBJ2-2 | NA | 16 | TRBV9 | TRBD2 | CASSVGPSGRNGELFF | TGTGCCAGCAGCGTAGGGCCTAGCGGGAGGAACGGGGAGCTGTTTTTT
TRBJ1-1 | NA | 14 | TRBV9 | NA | CASSVVSSSTEAFF | TGTGCCAGCAGCGTAGTATCGAGCAGCACTGAAGCTTTCTTT
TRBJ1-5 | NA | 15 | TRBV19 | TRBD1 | CASSGQGGGNQPQHF | TGTGCCAGTAGTGGACAGGGTGGTGGCAATCAGCCCCAGCATTTT
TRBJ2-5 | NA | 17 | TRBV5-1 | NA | CASSLAPRQLSQETQYF | TGCGCCAGCAGCTTGGCCCCCCGGCAGCTATCTCAAGAGACCCAGTACTTC
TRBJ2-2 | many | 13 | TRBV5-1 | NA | CASSLAGFGELFF | TGCGCCAGCAGCTTGGCGGGATTCGGGGAGCTGTTTTTT
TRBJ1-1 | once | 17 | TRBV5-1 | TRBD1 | CASSSEGQGAMDTEAFF | TGCGCCAGCAGCTCCGAAGGACAGGGGGCAATGGACACTGAAGCTTTCTTT
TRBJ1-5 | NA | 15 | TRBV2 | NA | CASSGLLVSNQPQHF | TGTGCCAGCAGTGGCTTGTTAGTAAGCAATCAGCCCCAGCATTTT
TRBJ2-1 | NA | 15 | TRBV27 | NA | CASSLGPPGHNEQFF | TGTGCCAGCAGTTTAGGGCCCCCGGGGCACAATGAGCAGTTCTTC
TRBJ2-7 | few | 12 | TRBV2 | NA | CASSAPAYEQYF | TGTGCCAGCAGTGCGCCCGCCTACGAGCAGTACTTC
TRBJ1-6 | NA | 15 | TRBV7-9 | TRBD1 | CASSLDEGARSPLHF | TGTGCCAGCAGCTTAGATGAGGGGGCTCGTTCACCCCTCCACTTT
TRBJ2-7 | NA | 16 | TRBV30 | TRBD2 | CAWSRASGSTRREQYF | TGTGCCTGGAGTAGGGCTAGCGGGAGTACTAGGAGGGAGCAGTACTTC
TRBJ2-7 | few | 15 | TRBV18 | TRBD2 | CASSPQGSGTYEQYF | TGTGCCAGCTCACCACAAGGTAGCGGGACCTACGAGCAGTACTTC
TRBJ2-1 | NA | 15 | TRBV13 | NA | CASSLGRNGRGEQFF | TGTGCCAGCAGCTTAGGCCGGAACGGGAGAGGTGAGCAGTTCTTC
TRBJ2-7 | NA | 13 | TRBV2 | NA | CASSESSAYEQYF | TGTGCCAGCAGTGAATCCAGTGCCTACGAGCAGTACTTC
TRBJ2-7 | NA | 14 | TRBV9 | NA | CASSPTGRPYEQYF | TGTGCCAGCAGTCCGACCGGGCGTCCCTACGAGCAGTACTTC
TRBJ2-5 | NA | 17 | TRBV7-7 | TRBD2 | CASSERTSGSPRETQYF | TGTGCTAGCAGCGAACGGACTAGCGGGAGCCCCCGAGAGACCCAGTACTTC
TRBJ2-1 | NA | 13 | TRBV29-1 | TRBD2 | CSARSGSRDEQFF | TGCAGCGCCCGTAGCGGGAGTCGGGATGAGCAGTTCTTC
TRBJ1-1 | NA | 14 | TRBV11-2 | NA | CASSSERAIAEAFF | TGTGCCAGCAGCTCCGAACGGGCGATAGCTGAAGCTTTCTTT
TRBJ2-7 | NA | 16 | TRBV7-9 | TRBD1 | CASSSLVGTGSHEQYF | TGTGCCAGCAGCTCCCTCGTGGGGACAGGGAGCCACGAGCAGTACTTC
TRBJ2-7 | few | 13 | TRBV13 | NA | CASSLERGHEQYF | TGTGCCAGCAGCTTAGAGAGGGGTCACGAGCAGTACTTC
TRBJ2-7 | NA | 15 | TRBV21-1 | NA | CASSEQGISSYEQYF | TGTGCCAGCAGCGAGCAGGGGATAAGCTCCTACGAGCAGTACTTC
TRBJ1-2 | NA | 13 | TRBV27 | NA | CASSSSANYGYAF | NA
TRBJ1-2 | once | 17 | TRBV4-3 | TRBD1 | CASSQDARWTGAYGYTF | TGCGCCAGCAGCCAAGATGCGAGGTGGACAGGGGCCTATGGCTACACCTTC
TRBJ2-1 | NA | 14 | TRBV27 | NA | CATAGPPFYNEQFF | TGTGCCACCGCGGGGCCTCCATTCTACAATGAGCAGTTCTTC
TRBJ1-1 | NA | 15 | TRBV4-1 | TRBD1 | CASSQERGQNTEAFF | TGCGCCAGCAGCCAAGAAAGGGGGCAGAACACTGAAGCTTTCTTT
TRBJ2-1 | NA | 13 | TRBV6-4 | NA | CASSGQENNEQFF | TGTGCCAGCAGTGGACAGGAGAACAATGAGCAGTTCTTC
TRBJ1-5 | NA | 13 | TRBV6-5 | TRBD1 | CASSRDRDQPQHF | TGTGCCAGCAGCCGGGACAGGGATCAGCCCCAGCATTTT